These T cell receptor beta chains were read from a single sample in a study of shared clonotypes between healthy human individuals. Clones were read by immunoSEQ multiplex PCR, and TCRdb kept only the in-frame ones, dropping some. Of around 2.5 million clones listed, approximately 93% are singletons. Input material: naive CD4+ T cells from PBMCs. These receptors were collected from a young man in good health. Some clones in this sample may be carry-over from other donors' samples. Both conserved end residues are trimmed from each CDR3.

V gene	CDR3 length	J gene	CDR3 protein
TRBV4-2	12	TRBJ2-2	ASSQEGTIGELF
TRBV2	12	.	ASSDQGIGYEQY
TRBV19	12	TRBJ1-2	ASTPTATSYGYT
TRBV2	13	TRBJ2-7	ASSDNAGGVYEQY
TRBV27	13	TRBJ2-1	ASSFPGAPYNEQF
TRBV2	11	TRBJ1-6	ASVAYPNSPLH
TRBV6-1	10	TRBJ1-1	ETADFNTEAF
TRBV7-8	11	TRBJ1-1	ASSLEKGTEAF
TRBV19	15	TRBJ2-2	ASSRTLASRGAGELF
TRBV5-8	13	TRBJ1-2	ASSSNRGPNYGYT
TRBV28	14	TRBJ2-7	ASSFLGSAGHYEQY
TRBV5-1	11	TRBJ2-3	ASSTASTDTQY
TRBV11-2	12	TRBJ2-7	ASSLGLLDYEQY
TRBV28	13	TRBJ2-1	ASSGSGPSTREQF
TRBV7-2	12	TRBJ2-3	ASSTPSEGDTQY
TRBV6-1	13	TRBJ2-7	ATSPRGLPLYEQY
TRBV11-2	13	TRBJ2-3	ASSFGGTSTDTQY
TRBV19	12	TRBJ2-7	ASSPRTGLGEQY
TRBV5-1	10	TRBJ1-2	ASSLSNYGYT
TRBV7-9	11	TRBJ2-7	ASSLVLPGEQY
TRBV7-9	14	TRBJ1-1	ASSLGGGGRETEAF
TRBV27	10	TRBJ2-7	ASRRTGYEQY
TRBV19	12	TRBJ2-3	ASSRFGGTDTQY
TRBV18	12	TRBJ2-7	ASSPVGQGYEQY
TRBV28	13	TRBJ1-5	ASSATDGYWQPQH
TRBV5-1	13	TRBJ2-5	ASSFFKNREETQY
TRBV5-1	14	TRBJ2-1	ASRLPLAGGPDEQF
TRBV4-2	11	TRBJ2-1	ASSQELYNEQF
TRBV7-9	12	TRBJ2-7	ASSQTGRTYEQY
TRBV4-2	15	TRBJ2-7	ASSQNPTASRPHEQY
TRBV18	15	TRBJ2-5	ASSPPLSQSSRETQY
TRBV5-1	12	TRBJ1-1	ASSLLSMNTEAF
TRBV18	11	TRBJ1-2	ASSPDRSYGYT
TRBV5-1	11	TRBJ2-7	ASSVGISYEQY
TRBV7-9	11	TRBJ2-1	ASSPSILYEQF
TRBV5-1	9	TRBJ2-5	ASSEQETQY
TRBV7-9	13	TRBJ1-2	ASSAAGAGNYGYT
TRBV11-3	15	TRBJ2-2	ASSHSEFRGHTGELF
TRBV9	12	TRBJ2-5	ASSVGGREETQY
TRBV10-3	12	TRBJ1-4	AISGQLTGEKLF
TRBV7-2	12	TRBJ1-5	ASSHGPELTTQH
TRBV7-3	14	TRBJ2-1	ASSLAGGVFGNEQF
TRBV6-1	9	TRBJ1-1	ASTENTEAF
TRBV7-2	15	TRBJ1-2	ASSSRQSARLDYGYT
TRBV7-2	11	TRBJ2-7	ASSPRVGYEQY
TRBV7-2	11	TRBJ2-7	ASSSRTGGEQY
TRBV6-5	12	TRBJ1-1	ASSFGPLYTEAF
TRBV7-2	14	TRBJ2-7	ASSLAMNTASYEQY
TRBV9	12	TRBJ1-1	ASSVEGAPTEAF
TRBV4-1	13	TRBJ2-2	ASSRTGLNTGELF
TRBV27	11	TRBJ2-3	ASTTSTADTQY
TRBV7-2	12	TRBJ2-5	ASSPNTAQETQY
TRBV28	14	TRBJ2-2	ASSQTGTANTGELF
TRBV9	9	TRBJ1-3	ASSDRNTIY